The 17 T cell receptor beta chains below were found in one sample sequenced in a study of type 1 and type 2 diabetes patients. PCR was run on genomic DNA. Multiplex PCR with 30 forward and 13 reverse primers amplified the TCR beta CDR3. A single record per CDR3 protein comes from TCRdb applying MiXCR to the multiplex PCR reads. Among 270,000 or so distinct CDR3 sequences listed, more than 40% were seen once. The source material was peripheral blood mononuclear cells (PBMCs). The receptors were gathered from a man aged 18 to 30 with type 2 diabetes.

This clonotype is a singleton in its sample. This chain uses TRBV27 with TRBJ2-1; 13 bases map to TRBD2. The V and J ends lost 5 bases and 5 bases, in that order; junction bases with no gene match: 9. The CDR3 sequence is 17 residues long. Germline V gene lookup returns CDR1 MNHEY and CDR2 SMNVEV (reference sequence). CDR3: CASSLRLAGGLHNEQFF. In DNA, the CDR3 is TGTGCCAGCAGTCTTAGACTAGCGGGGGGACTCCACAATGAGCAGTTCTTC.

This rearrangement joins TRBV12-3 or TRBV12-4 to TRBJ2-7; TRBD1 might be the D (5 bases). Trimming removed 2 bases at V and 2 bases at J, with 13 bases between. This CDR3 has 15 residues. As DNA, the CDR3 is TGTGCCAGCAGTTTAAACCCGGCAGGGACCTACGAGCAGTACTTC. The encoded protein is CASSLNPAGTYEQYF.

The rearrangement links TRBV2 to TRBJ2-2; D call uncertain. The V end was cut by 6 bases, the J end by 5 bases, with 16 bases between. CDR1 and CDR2 from the germline V gene are SNHLY and FYNNEI. This CDR3 is built from 15 residues. The CDR3 protein is CASRNEAGGTGELFF. CDR3 bases: TGTGCCAGCAGGAATGAAGCAGGCGGTACCGGGGAGCTGTTTTTT. The whole variable domain, remainder taken from reference TRBV2 and TRBJ2-2, is EPEVTQTPSHQVTQMGQEVILRCVPISNHLYFYWYRQILGQKVEFLVSFYNNEISEKSEIFDDQFSVERPDGSNFTLKIRSTKLEDSAMYFCASRNEAGGTGELFFGEGSRLTVL.

V usage is TRBV7-2 and J usage is TRBJ2-5; tentative D call: TRBD1 (7 bases). CDR1 and CDR2 from the germline V gene are SGHTA and FQGNSA. This CDR3 has 14 amino acids. V lost 5 bases, J lost 10 bases, and 20 bases lay in between. The CDR3 DNA reads as TGTGCCAGCAGCGAATGGGGAGCAGGGGGGATCCAGTACTTC. It is translated as CASSEWGAGGIQYF.

This chain joins TRBV10-3 and TRBJ2-1; D gene uncertain. V was clipped by 2 bases and J by 2 bases, with 10 bases between them. The germline V gene encodes CDR1 ENHRY and CDR2 SYGVKD. The CDR3 extends over 15 amino acids. CDR3 sequence: CAISEKAVTYNEQFF. The CDR3 DNA reads as TGTGCCATCAGTGAGAAAGCAGTGACCTACAATGAGCAGTTCTTC.

This chain connects TRBV18 to TRBJ2-3, with 9 nucleotides matching TRBD2. Germline CDR1 is KGHSH and CDR2 is LQKENI. The CDR3 is 19 amino acids. V trimming: 6 bases; J trimming: 5 bases; junction bases outside the gene matches: 21. CDR3 DNA sequence: TGTGCCAGCTCTCTCCTTGTGGCAGGGACTAGCCTTGGGAGAGATACGCAGTATTTT. This gives the protein CASSLLVAGTSLGRDTQYF.

Worth noting for this clonotype: The junction shows a germline mismatch at one end, possibly a read error. This rearrangement joins TRBV7-3 to TRBJ1-2; tentatively, D is TRBD1 (5 bases). Germline-derived CDR1 and CDR2 are SGHTA and FQGTGA. The length of the CDR3 is 14 residues. The CDR3, as DNA: TGCGCCAGCAGCCTCCAGGGAGAGGGCATTGGCTACACCTTC. Its protein product is CASSLQGEGIGYTF.

The gene calls are TRBV19 and TRBJ2-7; D not resolved. Trimming took off 6 bases at V and 6 bases at J, with 18 bases between the two ends. CDR3 size: 14 residues. CDR1 is LNHDA and CDR2 is SQIVND in the germline V gene (reference sequence). The CDR3 region is CASRPPGIWGEQYF. The CDR3 region has the DNA TGTGCCAGTAGACCCCCGGGCATATGGGGCGAGCAGTACTTC.

This rearrangement joins TRBV9 to TRBJ2-3, with TRBD2 identical over 9 bases. V lost 4 bases, J lost 4 bases, and 19 bases stayed unmatched. This CDR3 comprises 19 residues. Germline-derived CDR1 and CDR2 are SGDLS and YYNGEE. The CDR3 here is CASSPRPFPGLAHADTQYF. CDR3 in DNA: TGTGCCAGCAGCCCGCGACCCTTTCCGGGACTAGCCCACGCAGATACGCAGTATTTT. Based on the CDR3 plus reference TRBV9 and TRBJ2-3, the full variable domain is DSGVTQTPKHLITATGQRVTLRCSPRSGDLSVYWYQQSLDQGLQFLIQYYNGEERAKGNILERFSAQQFPDLHSELNLSSLELGDSALYFCASSPRPFPGLAHADTQYFGPGTRLTVL.

The chain employs TRBV10-2 and TRBJ2-1; D might be TRBD2 (6 bases). This CDR3 region has 13 residues. Germline V gives CDR1 WSHSY, CDR2 SAAADI. V dropped 8 bases and J dropped 9 bases, with 17 bases sitting between them. In nucleotides, the CDR3 is TGCGCCAGCCGGGACTCAGAGGGCTTTGAGCAGTTCTTC. The encoded protein is CASRDSEGFEQFF.

The chain links TRBV12-3 or TRBV12-4 to TRBJ2-7, with TRBD2 matching 11 bases. V dropped 5 bases and J dropped 3; count of bases not matched to a gene: 6. The CDR3 is made up of 15 amino acids. The CDR3 loop is CASSRTSGSRYEQYF. The CDR3 DNA reads as TGTGCCAGCAGTCGTACTAGCGGGAGTCGCTACGAGCAGTACTTC.

This rearrangement joins TRBV3-1 to TRBJ2-7; a possible D gene is TRBD1 (6 bases). V was pared by 1 base and J by 3 bases, with 13 bases between. Per the germline V gene, CDR1 is LGHDT and CDR2 is YNNKEL (reference sequence). This CDR3 is built from 15 residues. The CDR3 protein is CASSQGRDTLYEQYF. CDR3 nucleotide sequence: TGTGCCAGCAGCCAAGGTAGGGACACCCTCTACGAGCAGTACTTC.

The rearrangement links TRBV5-1 to TRBJ2-1; no definite D call. The germline gives CDR1 SGHRS, CDR2 YFSETQ. V lost 1 base, J lost 4 bases, and 15 bases lay in between. The CDR3 is 16 residues long. DNA of the CDR3: TGCGCCAGCAGCTTGCAAGTGAGAGGTGTTTACAATGAGCAGTTCTTC. This encodes CASSLQVRGVYNEQFF.

The rearrangement links TRBV7-2 to TRBJ2-5, with 8 bases aligning to TRBD1. CDR1 SGHTA and CDR2 FQGNSA come from the germline V gene. The CDR3 totals 17 residues. J was trimmed by 5 bases and V by 5 bases; bases with no gene match: 16. CDR3 amino acids: CASSQDGRQGLGETQYF. CDR3 sequence (DNA): TGTGCCAGCAGCCAAGACGGGCGACAGGGGTTAGGGGAGACCCAGTACTTC. Combining the CDR3 with reference TRBV7-2 and TRBJ2-5 gives the whole variable domain GAGVSQSPSNKVTEKGKDVELRCDPISGHTALYWYRQSLGQGLEFLIYFQGNSAPDKSGLPSDRFSAERTGGSVSTLTIQRTQQEDSAVYLCASSQDGRQGLGETQYFGPGTRLLVL.

J is TRBJ2-5 and V is TRBV2; maybe TRBD1 (6 bases). This CDR3 is built from 15 residues. The germline CDR1 and CDR2 sequences are SNHLY and FYNNEI. V gave up 9 bases and J gave up 2 bases, with 19 bases separating them. The CDR3 region has the DNA TGTGCCAGTAGTACCTCGACAGGCCTGCAAGAGACCCAGTACTTC. Its translation: CASSTSTGLQETQYF.

This clonotype was found a few times. The V gene is TRBV11-1, the J gene TRBJ2-7, with D unresolved. The germline CDR1 and CDR2 sequences are SGHAT and FQDESV (reference sequence). The CDR3 has 11 residues. The germline V and J ends were trimmed by 5 bases and 4 bases, with 6 bases remaining between them. The chain's CDR3 is CASSQYYEQYF. For the CDR3, the DNA is TGTGCCAGCAGCCAGTATTACGAGCAGTACTTC.

This clonotype was detected only a few times. This chain links TRBV28 with TRBJ1-1; D remains ambiguous. V was shortened by 3 bases and J by 10 bases, with 9 bases between the two germline ends. The CDR3 contains 11 residues. Germline V lookup: CDR1 MDHEN, CDR2 SYDVKM. In DNA, the CDR3 is TGTGCCAGCAGTTTCTGGCAGGCAGCTTTCTTT. Translated: CASSFWQAAFF.